A selection of T cell receptor beta chains follows, all from one sample in a study of blood T cell repertoires in COVID-19. The assay was immunoSEQ multiplex PCR, and TCRdb's table has in-frame clones only and misses some. In the table there are about 360,000 clones, about 87% of which are singletons. Sample: peripheral blood. These TCRs come from a human donor in a cohort sampled during active COVID-19. The CDR3 runs from the conserved cysteine through the conserved F or W. D genes are given only for firm matches. Clone size appears in some rows only: once, few, many, or a class for an expanded clone.

>TRBD1|TRBV5-4|-|TRBJ2-1
CASSTTGQGANEQFF
>TRBD2|TRBV3-1/TRBV3-2|-|TRBJ2-1
CASSQSSAGGPLFF
>-|TRBV18|once|TRBJ1-2
CASSPSPDINYGYTF
>TRBD2|TRBV27|-|TRBJ2-2
CASSLTSGRAPGELFF
>TRBD1|TRBV28|-|TRBJ1-5
CASSLGQGTYSNQPQHF
>-|TRBV9|-|TRBJ1-3
CASSVGGAGNTIYF
>-|TRBV28|-|TRBJ2-7
CASSFRGDSYEQYF
>TRBD1|TRBV27|-|TRBJ1-1
CASSSLDPGQSNTEAFF
>-|TRBV5-4|-|TRBJ2-7
CASSLDYRDPGEQYF
>-|TRBV5-6|-|TRBJ1-4
CASSFGRRAEKLFF
>TRBD2|TRBV6-5|once|TRBJ2-5
CASSFGLAAQETQYF
>TRBD2|TRBV3-1/TRBV3-2|-|TRBJ2-4
CASSYKHSGGIRNIQYF
>TRBD1|TRBV5-6|-|TRBJ2-2
CASSWGTGDTGELFF
>-|TRBV27|-|TRBJ2-3
CASSPMTRGGTDTQYF
>-|TRBV7-2|-|TRBJ2-5
CASSLGRVQETQYF
>-|TRBV10-3|-|TRBJ2-3
CAISGTRAAGTDTQYF
>-|TRBV6-1|few|TRBJ2-2
CASSEADITGELFF
>TRBD2|TRBV19|-|TRBJ2-5
CASSSGLAETQYF
>-|TRBV30|-|TRBJ1-6
CASSPAGRDYNSPLHF
>TRBD1|TRBV24-1|-|TRBJ2-2
CATSDQGGQGNTGELFF
>-|TRBV3-1/TRBV3-2|-|TRBJ1-5
CASSQSTISNQPQHF
>TRBD1|TRBV7-9|-|TRBJ2-1
CASSPGGSYNEQFF
>TRBD1|TRBV18|-|TRBJ1-2
CASSPPGQGPNLYGYTF
>-|TRBV28|-|TRBJ2-7
CASSRAGGIAYEQYF
>-|TRBV3-1/TRBV3-2|-|TRBJ1-1
CASSQDAASPTTSFF
>TRBD1|TRBV18|-|TRBJ1-3
CASSPLPGTALNTIYF
>TRBD1|TRBV28|few|TRBJ2-1
CASSSAGTGSNEQFF
>-|TRBV30|-|TRBJ1-6
CAWSPPGYSPLHF
>-|TRBV7-3|-|TRBJ2-3
CASSLAGWADTQYF
>-|TRBV13|-|TRBJ1-6
CASSFGRGSPLHF